The present TCR beta chain was sequenced within a study of cytomegalovirus exposure and HLA in healthy donors. As for this clone: The antigen is unknown.

Broader study findings: In a later analysis, the majority of CMV-associated beta chains seemingly showed HLA restriction. A later analysis reportedly found that, within productive TCRs, an Asian-associated ancestry cluster had fewer N-insertions than the mean observed across the roughly 670 donors. Immune exposure data for these donors was limited to CMV serostatus.

The PCR contained 60 Vbeta and 13 Jbeta primers. The data were produced by immunoSEQ multiplex PCR, yet TCRdb's version contains in-frame clones alone and is incomplete. Among fewer than 110,000 clones listed, roughly 80% were seen once. The sample taken for sequencing was PBMCs. The sequence derives from a young man in good health and CMV-seronegative.

CDR3 amino acids: CASTTGNTEAFF. CDR3 nucleotides: TGCGCCAGCACCACAGGGAACACTGAAGCTTTCTTT. The chain uses TRBV10-2 and TRBJ1-1; tentatively, D is TRBD1 (5 bases). The CDR3 is made up of 12 amino acids. V gave up 7 bases and J gave up 1 base, with 7 bases separating them. CDR1 WSHSY and CDR2 SAAADI come from the germline V gene.